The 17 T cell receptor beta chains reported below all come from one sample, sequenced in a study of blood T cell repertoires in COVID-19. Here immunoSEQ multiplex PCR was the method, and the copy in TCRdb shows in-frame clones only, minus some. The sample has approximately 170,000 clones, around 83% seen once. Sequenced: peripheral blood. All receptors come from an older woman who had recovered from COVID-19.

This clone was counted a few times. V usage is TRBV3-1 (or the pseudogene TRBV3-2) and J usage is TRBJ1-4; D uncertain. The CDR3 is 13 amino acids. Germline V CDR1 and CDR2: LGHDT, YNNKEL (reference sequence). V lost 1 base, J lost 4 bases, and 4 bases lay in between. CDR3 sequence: CASSQALNEKLFF. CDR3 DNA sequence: TGTGCCAGCAGCCAAGCCCTTAATGAAAAACTGTTTTTT.

CDR3 DNA sequence: TGTGCCAGCACCCATGGCGGCGGGAGCGGTGTCCATGAGCAGTTCTTC. Its translation is CASTHGGGSGVHEQFF. The rearrangement links TRBV27 to TRBJ2-1; 7 nucleotides match TRBD2. This CDR3 contains 16 residues. V lost 7 bases to trimming and J lost 8 bases; unmatched junction nucleotides: 17. Germline assignment: CDR1 MNHEY and CDR2 SMNVEV (reference sequence).

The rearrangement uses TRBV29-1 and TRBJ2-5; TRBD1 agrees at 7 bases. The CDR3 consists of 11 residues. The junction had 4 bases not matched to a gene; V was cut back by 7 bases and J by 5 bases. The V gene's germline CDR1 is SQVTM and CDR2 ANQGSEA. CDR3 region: CSGVDRETQYF. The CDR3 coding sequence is TGCAGCGGGGTGGACAGGGAGACCCAGTACTTC.

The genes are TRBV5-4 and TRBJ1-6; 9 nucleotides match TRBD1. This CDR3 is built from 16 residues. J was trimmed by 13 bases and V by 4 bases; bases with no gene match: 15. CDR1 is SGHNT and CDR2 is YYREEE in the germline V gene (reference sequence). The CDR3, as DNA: TGTGCCAGCAGCCCCAACAGGGGGCTAATGTCCGCCCCCCTCCACTTT. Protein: CASSPNRGLMSAPLHF.

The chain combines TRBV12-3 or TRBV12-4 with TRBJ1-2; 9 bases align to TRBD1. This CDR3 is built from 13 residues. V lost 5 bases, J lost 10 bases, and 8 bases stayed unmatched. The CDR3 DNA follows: TGTGCCAGCAGTAATACAGGGGGCCCCGTCTACACCTTC. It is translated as CASSNTGGPVYTF.

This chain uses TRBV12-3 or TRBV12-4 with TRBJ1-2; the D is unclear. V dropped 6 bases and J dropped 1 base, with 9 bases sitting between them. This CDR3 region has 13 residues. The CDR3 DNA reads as TGTGCCAGCAGACCGGGAGGTAACTATGGCTACACCTTC. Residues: CASRPGGNYGYTF.

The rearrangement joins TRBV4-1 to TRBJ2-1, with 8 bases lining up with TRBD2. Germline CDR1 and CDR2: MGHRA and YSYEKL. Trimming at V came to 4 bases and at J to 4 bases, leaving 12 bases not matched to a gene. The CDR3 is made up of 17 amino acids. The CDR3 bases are TGCGCCAGCAGCCCGAATTGGGGCGGGGGGCCGTACAATGAGCAGTTCTTC. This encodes CASSPNWGGGPYNEQFF.

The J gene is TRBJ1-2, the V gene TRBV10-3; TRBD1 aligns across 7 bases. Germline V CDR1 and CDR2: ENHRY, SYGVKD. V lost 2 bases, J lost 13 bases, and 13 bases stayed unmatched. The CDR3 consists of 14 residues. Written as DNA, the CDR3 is TGTGCCATCAGTGAGCTTTTGGGAACAGGGGATTGCACCTTC. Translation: CAISELLGTGDCTF.

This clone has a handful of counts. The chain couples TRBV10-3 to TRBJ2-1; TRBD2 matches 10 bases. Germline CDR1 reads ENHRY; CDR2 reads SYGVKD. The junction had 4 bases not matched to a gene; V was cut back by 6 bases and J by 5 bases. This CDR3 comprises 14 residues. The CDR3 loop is CAIRGLAGDNEQFF. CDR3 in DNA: TGTGCCATCAGGGGGCTAGCGGGAGACAATGAGCAGTTCTTC.

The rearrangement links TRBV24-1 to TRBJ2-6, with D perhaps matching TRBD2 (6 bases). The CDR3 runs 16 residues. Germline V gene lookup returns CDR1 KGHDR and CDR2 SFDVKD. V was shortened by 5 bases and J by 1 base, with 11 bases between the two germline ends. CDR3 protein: CATSVAGGSGANVLTF. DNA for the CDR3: TGTGCCACCAGTGTGGCTGGGGGGTCTGGGGCCAACGTCCTGACTTTC.

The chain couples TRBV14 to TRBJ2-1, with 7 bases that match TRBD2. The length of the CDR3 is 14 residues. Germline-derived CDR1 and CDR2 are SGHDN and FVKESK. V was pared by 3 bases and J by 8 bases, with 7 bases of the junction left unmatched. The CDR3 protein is CASSHHITSDEQFF. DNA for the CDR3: TGTGCCAGCAGCCACCACATCACTAGCGATGAGCAGTTCTTC. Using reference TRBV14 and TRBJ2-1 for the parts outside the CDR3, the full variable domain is EAGVTQFPSHSVIEKGQTVTLRCDPISGHDNLYWYRRVMGKEIKFLLHFVKESKQDESGMPNNRFLAERTGGTYSTLKVQPAELEDSGVYFCASSHHITSDEQFFGPGTRLTVL.

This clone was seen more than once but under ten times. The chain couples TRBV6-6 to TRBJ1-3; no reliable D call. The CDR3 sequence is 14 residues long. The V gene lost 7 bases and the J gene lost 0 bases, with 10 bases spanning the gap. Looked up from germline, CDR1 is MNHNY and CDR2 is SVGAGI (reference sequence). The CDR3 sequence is CASKEQLSGNTIYF. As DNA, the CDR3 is TGTGCCAGCAAGGAACAGCTCTCTGGAAACACCATATATTTT.

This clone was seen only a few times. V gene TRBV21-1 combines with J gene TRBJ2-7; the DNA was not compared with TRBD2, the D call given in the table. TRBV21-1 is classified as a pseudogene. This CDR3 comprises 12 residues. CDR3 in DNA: TGTGCCAGCAGCGCACCCTACTACGAGCAGTACTTC. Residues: CASSAPYYEQYF.

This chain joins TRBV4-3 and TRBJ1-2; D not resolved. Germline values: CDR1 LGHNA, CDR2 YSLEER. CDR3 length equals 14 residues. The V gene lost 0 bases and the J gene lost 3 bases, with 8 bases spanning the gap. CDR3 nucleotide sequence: TGCGCCAGCAGCCAAGATTGGGCAGACTATGGCTACACCTTC. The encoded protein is CASSQDWADYGYTF.

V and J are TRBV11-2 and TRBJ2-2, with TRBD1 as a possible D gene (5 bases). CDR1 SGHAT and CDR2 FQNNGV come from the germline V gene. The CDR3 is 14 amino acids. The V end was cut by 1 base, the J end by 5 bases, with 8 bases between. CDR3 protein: CASSLGGPTGELFF. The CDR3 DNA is TGTGCCAGCAGCTTAGGGGGCCCGACCGGGGAGCTGTTTTTT.

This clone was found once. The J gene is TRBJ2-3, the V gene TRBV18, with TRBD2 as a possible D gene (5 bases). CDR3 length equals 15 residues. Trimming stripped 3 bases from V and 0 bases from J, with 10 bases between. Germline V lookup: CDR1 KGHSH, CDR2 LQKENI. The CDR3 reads CASSPASRSTDTQYF. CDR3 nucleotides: TGTGCCAGCTCACCGGCTAGCAGAAGCACAGATACGCAGTATTTT.

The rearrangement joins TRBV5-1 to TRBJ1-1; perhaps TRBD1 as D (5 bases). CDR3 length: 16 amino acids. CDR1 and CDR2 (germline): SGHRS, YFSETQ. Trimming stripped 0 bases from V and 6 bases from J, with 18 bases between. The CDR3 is CASSLAVEGRGAEAFF. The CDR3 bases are TGCGCCAGCAGCTTGGCCGTGGAGGGCCGAGGGGCTGAAGCTTTCTTT.